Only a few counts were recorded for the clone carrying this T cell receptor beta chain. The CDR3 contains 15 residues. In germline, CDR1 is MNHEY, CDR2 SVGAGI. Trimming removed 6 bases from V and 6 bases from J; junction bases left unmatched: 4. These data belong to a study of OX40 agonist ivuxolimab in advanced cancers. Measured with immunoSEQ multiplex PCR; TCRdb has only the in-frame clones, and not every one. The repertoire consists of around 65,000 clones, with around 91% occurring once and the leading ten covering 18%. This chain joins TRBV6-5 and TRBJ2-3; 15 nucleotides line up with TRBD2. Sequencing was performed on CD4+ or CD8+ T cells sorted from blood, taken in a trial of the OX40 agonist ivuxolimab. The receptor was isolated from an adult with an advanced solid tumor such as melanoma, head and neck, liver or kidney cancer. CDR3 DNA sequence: TGTGCCAGCAGCCAGGGACTAGCGGGAGGTGATACGCAGTATTTT. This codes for CASSQGLAGGDTQYF.